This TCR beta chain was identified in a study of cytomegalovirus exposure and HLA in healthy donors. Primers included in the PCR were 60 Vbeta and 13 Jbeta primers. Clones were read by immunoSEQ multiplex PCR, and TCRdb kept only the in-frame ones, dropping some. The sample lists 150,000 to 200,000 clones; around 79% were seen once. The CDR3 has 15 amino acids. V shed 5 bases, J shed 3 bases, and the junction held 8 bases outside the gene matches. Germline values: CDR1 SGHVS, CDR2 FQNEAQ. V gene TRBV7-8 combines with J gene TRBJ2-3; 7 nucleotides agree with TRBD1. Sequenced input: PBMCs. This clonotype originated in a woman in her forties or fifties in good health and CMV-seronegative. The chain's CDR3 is CASSPRQGGTDTQYF. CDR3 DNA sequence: TGTGCCAGCAGCCCACGACAGGGCGGGACAGATACGCAGTATTTT.